This T cell receptor beta chain is drawn from a study of Ad26.COV2.S vaccination and SARS-CoV-2 variants. The study's findings and limits: Vaccinated and placebo-treated recipients had similar non-spike TCR breadth.

Treatment described: around 19 received Ad26.COV2.S at low or high dose, single or two shots; 5 received placebo; per-sample allocation not given. The samples date from day 63 after the first vaccine or placebo injection. Participants' vaccine, an Ad26 vector, delivered Wuhan-strain SARS-CoV-2 spike. Assay: immunoSEQ multiplex PCR; the TCRdb copy retains only in-frame clones and omits some. The data show hundreds of thousands of clones, with approximately 92% seen just once and around 2.6% held by the top ten. On this clone itself: Its antigen is as yet unknown.

The CDR3 consists of 15 residues. V gave up 3 bases and J gave up 2 bases, with 13 bases separating them. Germline V CDR1 and CDR2: KGHSH, LQKENI. This sequence originates from a person between 18 and 59 years old who received the Ad26.COV2.S COVID-19 vaccine or a placebo. The source material was peripheral blood, sampled in a trial of Ad26.COV2.S vaccine versus placebo. The rearrangement links TRBV18 to TRBJ1-2, with D maybe TRBD1 (5 bases). CDR3 nucleotide sequence: TGTGCCAGCTCACCGGGACTGGCCCCCAACTATGGCTACACCTTC. This sequence encodes CASSPGLAPNYGYTF.